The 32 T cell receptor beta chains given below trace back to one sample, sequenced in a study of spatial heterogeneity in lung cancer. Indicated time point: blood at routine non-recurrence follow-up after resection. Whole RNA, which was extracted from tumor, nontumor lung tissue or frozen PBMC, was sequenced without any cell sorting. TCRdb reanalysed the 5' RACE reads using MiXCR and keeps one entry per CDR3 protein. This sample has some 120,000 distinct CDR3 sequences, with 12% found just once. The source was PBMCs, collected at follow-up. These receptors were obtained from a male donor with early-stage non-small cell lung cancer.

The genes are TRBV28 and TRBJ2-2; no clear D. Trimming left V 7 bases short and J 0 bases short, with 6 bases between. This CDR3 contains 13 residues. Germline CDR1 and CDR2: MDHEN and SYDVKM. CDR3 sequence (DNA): TGTGCCAGCACAGCCACGAACACCGGGGAGCTGTTTTTT. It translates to CASTATNTGELFF.

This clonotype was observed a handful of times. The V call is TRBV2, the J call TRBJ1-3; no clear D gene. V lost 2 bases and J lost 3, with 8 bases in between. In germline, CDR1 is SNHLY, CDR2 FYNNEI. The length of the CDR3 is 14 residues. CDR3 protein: CASSERMIGNTIYF. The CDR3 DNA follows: TGTGCCAGCAGTGAAAGAATGATTGGAAACACCATATATTTT.

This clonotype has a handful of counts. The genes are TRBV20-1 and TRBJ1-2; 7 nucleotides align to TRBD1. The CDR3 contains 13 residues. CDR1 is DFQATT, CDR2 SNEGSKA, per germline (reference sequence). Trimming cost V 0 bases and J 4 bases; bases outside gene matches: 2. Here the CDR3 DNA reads TGCAGTGCTAGAGAGGGGACAGTCTATGGCTACACCTTC. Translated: CSAREGTVYGYTF.

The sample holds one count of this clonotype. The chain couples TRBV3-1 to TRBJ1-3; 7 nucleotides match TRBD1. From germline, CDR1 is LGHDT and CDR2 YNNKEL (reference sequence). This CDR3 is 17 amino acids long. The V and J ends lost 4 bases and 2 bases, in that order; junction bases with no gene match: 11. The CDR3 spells CASSPGQAFVAGNTIYF. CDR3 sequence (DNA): TGTGCCAGCAGCCCTGGACAGGCCTTTGTCGCTGGAAACACCATATATTTT.

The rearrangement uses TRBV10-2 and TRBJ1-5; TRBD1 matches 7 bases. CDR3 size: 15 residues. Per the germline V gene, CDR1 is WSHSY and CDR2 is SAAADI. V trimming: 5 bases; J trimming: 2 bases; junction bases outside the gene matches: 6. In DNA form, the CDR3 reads TGCGCCAGCAGTTTGACAGGGATAGGCAATCAGCCCCAGCATTTT. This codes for CASSLTGIGNQPQHF.

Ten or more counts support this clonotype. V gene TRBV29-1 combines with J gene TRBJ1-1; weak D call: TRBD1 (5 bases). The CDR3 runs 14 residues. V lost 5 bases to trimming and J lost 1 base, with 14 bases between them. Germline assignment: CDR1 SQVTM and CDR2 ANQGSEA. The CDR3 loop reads CSVLGARANTEAFF. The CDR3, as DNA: TGCAGCGTTCTAGGGGCGAGGGCGAACACTGAAGCTTTCTTT. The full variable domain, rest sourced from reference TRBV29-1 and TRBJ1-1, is SAVISQKPSRDICQRGTSLTIQCQVDSQVTMMFWYRQQPGQSLTLIATANQGSEATYESGFVIDKFPISRPNLTFSTLTVSNMSPEDSSIYLCSVLGARANTEAFFGQGTRLTVV.

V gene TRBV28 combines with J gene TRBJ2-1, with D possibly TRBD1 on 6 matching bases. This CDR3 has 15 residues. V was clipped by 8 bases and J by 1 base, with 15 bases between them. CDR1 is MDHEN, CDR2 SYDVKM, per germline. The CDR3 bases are TGTGCCAGCCAACCGAGGCAGGGGTCCTACAATGAGCAGTTCTTC. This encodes CASQPRQGSYNEQFF.

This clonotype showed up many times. The DNA of the CDR3 is TGCAGCGTTGGGGTGAACTACGAGCAGTACTTC. The encoded protein is CSVGVNYEQYF. The V gene is TRBV29-1, the J gene TRBJ2-7; the D is unclear. The CDR3 extends over 11 amino acids. The V and J ends lost 4 bases and 3 bases respectively, with 7 bases between them. From germline, CDR1 is SQVTM and CDR2 ANQGSEA.

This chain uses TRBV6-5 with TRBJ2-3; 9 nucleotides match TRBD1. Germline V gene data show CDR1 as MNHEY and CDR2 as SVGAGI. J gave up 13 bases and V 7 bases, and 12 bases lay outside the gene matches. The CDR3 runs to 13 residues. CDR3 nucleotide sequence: TGTGCCAGCAACCACAAAGGGACAGGGCTCAAGTATTTT. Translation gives CASNHKGTGLKYF.

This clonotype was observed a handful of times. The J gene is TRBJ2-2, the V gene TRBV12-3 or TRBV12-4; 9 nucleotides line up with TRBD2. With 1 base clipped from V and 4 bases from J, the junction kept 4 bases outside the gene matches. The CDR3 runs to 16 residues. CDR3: CASSLGTSVRTGELFF. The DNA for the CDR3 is TGTGCCAGCAGTTTAGGGACTAGCGTTCGCACCGGGGAGCTGTTTTTT.

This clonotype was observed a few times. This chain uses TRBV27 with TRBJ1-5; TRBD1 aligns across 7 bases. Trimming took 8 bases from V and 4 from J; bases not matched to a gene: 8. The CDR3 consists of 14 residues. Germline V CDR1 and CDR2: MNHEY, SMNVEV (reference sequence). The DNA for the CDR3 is TGTGCCAGCTGTACTTCGGGACAGAATCAGCCCCAGCATTTT. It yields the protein CASCTSGQNQPQHF.

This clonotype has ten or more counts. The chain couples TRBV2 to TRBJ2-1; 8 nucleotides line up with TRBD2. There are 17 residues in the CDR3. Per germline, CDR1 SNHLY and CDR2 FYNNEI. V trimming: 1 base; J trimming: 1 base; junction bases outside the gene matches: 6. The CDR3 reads CASSEGLGGGSYNEQFF. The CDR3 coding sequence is TGTGCCAGCAGTGAAGGTCTTGGCGGGGGGTCCTACAATGAGCAGTTCTTC. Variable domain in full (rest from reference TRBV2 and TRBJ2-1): EPEVTQTPSHQVTQMGQEVILRCVPISNHLYFYWYRQILGQKVEFLVSFYNNEISEKSEIFDDQFSVERPDGSNFTLKIRSTKLEDSAMYFCASSEGLGGGSYNEQFFGPGTRLTVL.

This chain's CDR3 is CASSRRFSGPGELFF. In DNA form, the CDR3 reads TGTGCCAGCAGCCGGCGTTTTAGCGGGCCCGGGGAGCTGTTTTTT. The J gene is TRBJ2-2, the V gene TRBV4-2; 7 nucleotides line up with TRBD2. Trimming cost V 4 bases and J 6 bases; bases outside gene matches: 8. In germline, CDR1 is LGHNA, CDR2 YNFKEQ. The CDR3 has 15 amino acids.

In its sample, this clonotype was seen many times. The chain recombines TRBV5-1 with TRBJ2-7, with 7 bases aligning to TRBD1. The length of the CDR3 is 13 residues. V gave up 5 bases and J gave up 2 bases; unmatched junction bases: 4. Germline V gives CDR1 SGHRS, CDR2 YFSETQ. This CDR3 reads CASRVGGTYEQYF. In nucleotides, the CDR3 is TGCGCCAGCAGGGTAGGGGGCACCTACGAGCAGTACTTC.

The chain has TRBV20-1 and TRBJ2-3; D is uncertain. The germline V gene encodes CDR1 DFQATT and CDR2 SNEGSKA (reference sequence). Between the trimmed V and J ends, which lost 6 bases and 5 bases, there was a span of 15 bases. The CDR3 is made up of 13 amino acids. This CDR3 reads CSARKTPEDTQYF. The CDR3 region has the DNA TGCAGTGCCAGAAAGACCCCAGAAGATACGCAGTATTTT.

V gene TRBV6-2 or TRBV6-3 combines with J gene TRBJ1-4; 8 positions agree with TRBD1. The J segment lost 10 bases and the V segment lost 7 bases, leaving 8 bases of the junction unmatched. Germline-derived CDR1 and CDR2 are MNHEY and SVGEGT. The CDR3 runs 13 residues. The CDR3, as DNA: TGTGCCAGCACGAGAGACAGGGGCCGAAAACTGTTTTTT. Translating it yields CASTRDRGRKLFF.

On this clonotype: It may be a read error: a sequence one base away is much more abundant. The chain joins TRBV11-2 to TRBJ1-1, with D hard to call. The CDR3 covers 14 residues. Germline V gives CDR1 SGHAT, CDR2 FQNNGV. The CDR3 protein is CASSLLEGYTGAFF. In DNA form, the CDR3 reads TGTGCCAGCAGCTTATTAGAGGGTTACACTGGAGCTTTCTTT.

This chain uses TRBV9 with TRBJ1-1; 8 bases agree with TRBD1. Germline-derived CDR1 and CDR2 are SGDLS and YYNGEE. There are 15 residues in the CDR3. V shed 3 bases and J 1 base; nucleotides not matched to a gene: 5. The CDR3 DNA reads TGTGCCAGCAGCGCACAGGGGGGAGCGAACACTGAAGCTTTCTTT. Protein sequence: CASSAQGGANTEAFF. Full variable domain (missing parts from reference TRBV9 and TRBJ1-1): DSGVTQTPKHLITATGQRVTLRCSPRSGDLSVYWYQQSLDQGLQFLIQYYNGEERAKGNILERFSAQQFPDLHSELNLSSLELGDSALYFCASSAQGGANTEAFFGQGTRLTVV.

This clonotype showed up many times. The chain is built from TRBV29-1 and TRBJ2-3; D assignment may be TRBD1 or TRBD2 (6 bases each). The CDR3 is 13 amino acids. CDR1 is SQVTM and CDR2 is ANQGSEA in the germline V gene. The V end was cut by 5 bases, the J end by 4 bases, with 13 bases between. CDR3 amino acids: CSVKRGAADTQYF. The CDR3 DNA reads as TGCAGCGTTAAAAGGGGGGCTGCAGATACGCAGTATTTT.

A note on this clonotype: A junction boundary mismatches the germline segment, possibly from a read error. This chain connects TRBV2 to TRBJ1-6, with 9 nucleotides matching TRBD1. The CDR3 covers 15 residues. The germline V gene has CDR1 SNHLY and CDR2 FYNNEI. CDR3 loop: CASSEVGQGNPPLHF. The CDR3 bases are TGTGCCAGCAGTGAGGTGGGACAGGGTAATCCACCCCTCCACTTT.

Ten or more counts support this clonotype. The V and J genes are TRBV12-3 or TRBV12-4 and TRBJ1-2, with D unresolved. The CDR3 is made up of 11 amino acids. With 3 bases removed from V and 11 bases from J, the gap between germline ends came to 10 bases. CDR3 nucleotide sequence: TGTGCCAGCAGTTTGGGCAGGATTTACACCTTC. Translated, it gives CASSLGRIYTF.

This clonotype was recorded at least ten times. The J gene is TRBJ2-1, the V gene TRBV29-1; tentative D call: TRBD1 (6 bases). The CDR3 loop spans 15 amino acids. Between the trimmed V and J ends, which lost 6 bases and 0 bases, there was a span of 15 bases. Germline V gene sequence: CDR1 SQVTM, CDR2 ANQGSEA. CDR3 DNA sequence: TGCAGCGTGAAACGAGGACAGCTCTCCTACAATGAGCAGTTCTTC. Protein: CSVKRGQLSYNEQFF.

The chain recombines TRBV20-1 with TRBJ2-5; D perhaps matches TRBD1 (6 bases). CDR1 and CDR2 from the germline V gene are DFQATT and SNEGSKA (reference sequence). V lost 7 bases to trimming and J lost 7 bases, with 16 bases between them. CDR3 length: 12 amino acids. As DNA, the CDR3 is TGCAGTGAGGACAGCCCCTCGCGGACCCAGTACTTC. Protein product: CSEDSPSRTQYF.

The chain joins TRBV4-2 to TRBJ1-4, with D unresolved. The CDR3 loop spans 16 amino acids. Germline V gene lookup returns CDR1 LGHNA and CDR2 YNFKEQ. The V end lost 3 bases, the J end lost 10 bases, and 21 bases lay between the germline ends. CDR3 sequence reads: CASSHKAMQQTRKLFF. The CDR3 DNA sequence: TGTGCCAGCAGCCACAAAGCCATGCAACAGACCCGAAAACTGTTTTTT.

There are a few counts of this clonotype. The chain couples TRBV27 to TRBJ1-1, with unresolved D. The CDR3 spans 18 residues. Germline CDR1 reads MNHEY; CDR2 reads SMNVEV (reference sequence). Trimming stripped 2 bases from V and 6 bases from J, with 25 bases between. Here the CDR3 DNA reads TGTGCCAGCAGTTTAATTGACTTCCGGGATCTCCCCGTCGCTGAAGCTTTCTTT. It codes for CASSLIDFRDLPVAEAFF.

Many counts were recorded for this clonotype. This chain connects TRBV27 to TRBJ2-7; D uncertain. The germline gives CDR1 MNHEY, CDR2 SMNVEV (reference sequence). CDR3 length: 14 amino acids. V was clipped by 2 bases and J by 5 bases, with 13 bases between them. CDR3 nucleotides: TGTGCCAGCAGTTTAATCGTAGGTACGAACGAGCAGTACTTC. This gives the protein CASSLIVGTNEQYF.

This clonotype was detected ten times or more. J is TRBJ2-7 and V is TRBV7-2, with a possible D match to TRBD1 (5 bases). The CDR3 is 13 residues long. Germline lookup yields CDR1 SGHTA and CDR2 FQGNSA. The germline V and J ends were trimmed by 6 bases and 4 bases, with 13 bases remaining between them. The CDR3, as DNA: TGTGCCAGCAGTCAAAACCGACAGTACGAGCAGTACTTC. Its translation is CASSQNRQYEQYF.

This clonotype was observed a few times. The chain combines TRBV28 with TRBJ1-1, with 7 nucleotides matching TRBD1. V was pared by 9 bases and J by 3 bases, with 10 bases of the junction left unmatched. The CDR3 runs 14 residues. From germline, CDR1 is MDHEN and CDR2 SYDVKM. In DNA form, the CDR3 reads TGTGCCAGTAGACTCCGGGACAGTTACACTGAAGCTTTCTTT. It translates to CASRLRDSYTEAFF.

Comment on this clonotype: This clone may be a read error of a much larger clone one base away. The CDR3 region has the DNA TGTGCCGGCAGCTTGGTCGCAGCCCATGAGCAGTTCTTC. It is translated as CAGSLVAAHEQFF. The chain joins TRBV7-9 to TRBJ2-1; D not resolved. From germline, CDR1 is SEHNR and CDR2 FQNEAQ (reference sequence). The CDR3 has 13 amino acids.

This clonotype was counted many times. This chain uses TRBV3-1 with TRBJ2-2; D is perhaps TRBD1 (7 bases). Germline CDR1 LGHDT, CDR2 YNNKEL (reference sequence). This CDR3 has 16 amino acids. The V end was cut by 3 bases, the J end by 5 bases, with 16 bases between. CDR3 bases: TGTGCCAGCAGCCATCGACAGGGAGGCATTACCGGGGAGCTGTTTTTT. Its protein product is CASSHRQGGITGELFF.

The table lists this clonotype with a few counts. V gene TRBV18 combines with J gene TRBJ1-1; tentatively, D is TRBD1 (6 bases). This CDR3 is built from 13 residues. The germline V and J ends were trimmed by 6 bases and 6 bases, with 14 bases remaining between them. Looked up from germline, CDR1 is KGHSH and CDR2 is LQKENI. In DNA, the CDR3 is TGTGCCAGCTCGCCGAACAGGGACGCTGAAGCTTTCTTT. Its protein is CASSPNRDAEAFF.

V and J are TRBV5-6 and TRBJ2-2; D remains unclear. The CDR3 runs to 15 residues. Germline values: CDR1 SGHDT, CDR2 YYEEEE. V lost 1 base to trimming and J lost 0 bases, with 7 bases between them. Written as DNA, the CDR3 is TGTGCCAGCAGCTTGTTAGGTTCGAACACCGGGGAGCTGTTTTTT. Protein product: CASSLLGSNTGELFF.